The 22 T cell receptor beta chains in this list originate from one sample, sequenced in a study of molecular identifiers for immune sequencing clone quantification. Using its own MiXCR run on the PCR reads, TCRdb lists one record per CDR3 protein. The sample has under 600,000 distinct CDR3 sequences; roughly 25% are singletons. Material: naive CD8+ T cells from blood, with Jurkat cell RNA spiked in. The subset is: FACS-sorted CD8+CD4-CCR7+CD45RA+ naive T cells. These receptors all stem from a human donor in good health. Some libraries in this study had Jurkat cell RNA spiked in.

The V call is TRBV4-3, the J call TRBJ2-1; 7 bases are a match to TRBD1. V lost 2 bases, J lost 7 bases, and 11 bases stayed unmatched. The germline CDR1 and CDR2 sequences are LGHNA and YSLEER. The CDR3 sequence is 16 residues long. The CDR3 is CASSQSGQGVSNEQFF. DNA for the CDR3: TGCGCCAGCAGCCAATCCGGGCAGGGGGTCTCGAATGAGCAGTTCTTC.

This clonotype was recorded a few times. The genes are TRBV5-1 and TRBJ2-3; D might be TRBD1 (5 bases). This CDR3 contains 13 residues. CDR1 is SGHRS, CDR2 YFSETQ, per germline. Trimming removed 5 bases from V and 2 bases from J, with 9 bases in between. The CDR3 reads CASSQGNTDTQYF. CDR3 DNA: TGCGCCAGCAGTCAGGGAAACACAGATACGCAGTATTTT.

The sample holds a few counts of this clonotype. This chain links TRBV4-1 with TRBJ1-1; D call uncertain. The length of the CDR3 is 15 residues. The V gene lost 0 bases and the J gene lost 1 base, with 9 bases spanning the gap. In germline, CDR1 is MGHRA, CDR2 YSYEKL. CDR3 loop: CASSQDGHPNTEAFF. The CDR3, as DNA: TGCGCCAGCAGCCAAGATGGTCACCCGAACACTGAAGCTTTCTTT.

This clonotype turned up a few times. Here the CDR3 DNA reads TGTGCCAGCAGGGGCTATGGCTACACCTTC. It specifies CASRGYGYTF. The rearrangement uses TRBV6-6 and TRBJ1-2; D gene uncertain. Germline loops: CDR1 MNHNY, CDR2 SVGAGI (reference sequence). The CDR3 is made up of 10 amino acids. The V gene lost 6 bases and the J gene lost 4 bases, with 3 bases spanning the gap.

V and J are TRBV28 and TRBJ1-5; the match to TRBD1 covers 11 bases. The trim removed 5 bases at V and 7 bases at J, leaving 7 bases unmatched. Germline CDR1 MDHEN, CDR2 SYDVKM. The CDR3 is 15 residues long. CDR3 protein: CASSPGDRGGQPQHF. In nucleotides, the CDR3 is TGTGCCAGCAGTCCAGGGGACAGGGGGGGACAGCCCCAGCATTTT.

This clonotype was seen ten or more times. The rearrangement joins TRBV6-2 or TRBV6-3 to TRBJ2-7, with D hard to call. V was cut by 6 bases and J by 0 bases, with 6 bases left in between. Germline assignment: CDR1 MNHEY and CDR2 SVGEGT. The CDR3 sequence is 12 residues long. The CDR3 region has the DNA TGTGCCAGCAGCTCCCTCTCCTACGAGCAGTACTTC. Its protein is CASSSLSYEQYF.

Concerning this clonotype: Being one base from a much bigger clone, this may be a read error. The chain employs TRBV29-1 and TRBJ2-2; D might be TRBD1 or TRBD2, each matching 6 bases. There are 14 residues in the CDR3. Germline V CDR1 and CDR2: SQVTM, ANQGSEA. The CDR3 nucleotides are TGCAGCGTTGGCGGGACACTTAACACCGGGGAGCCGTTTTTT. It specifies CSVGGTLNTGEPFF.

This rearrangement joins TRBV19 to TRBJ2-2; the D gene is possibly TRBD1 (6 bases). Deletions cut 6 bases from V and 5 bases from J, with 16 bases between. This CDR3 region has 15 residues. CDR1 is LNHDA and CDR2 is SQIVND in the germline V gene (reference sequence). CDR3 region: CASSPITGNTGELFF. The CDR3 DNA reads as TGTGCCAGTAGCCCAATCACAGGGAATACCGGGGAGCTGTTTTTT.

There are many counts of this clonotype. The V and J genes are TRBV6-1 and TRBJ1-1; D uncertain. The V gene lost 3 bases and the J gene lost 1 base, with 6 bases spanning the gap. The germline CDR1 and CDR2 sequences are MNHNS and SASEGT. The CDR3 consists of 13 residues. The CDR3 loop is CASSDYSNTEAFF. The CDR3 region has the DNA TGTGCCAGCAGTGACTATTCGAACACTGAAGCTTTCTTT.

V gene TRBV12-3 or TRBV12-4 combines with J gene TRBJ2-2; D is unclear. Trimming left V 1 base short and J 3 bases short, with 6 bases between. The CDR3 sequence is 14 residues long. The CDR3 spells CASSLGAYTGELFF. In DNA, the CDR3 is TGTGCCAGCAGTTTAGGGGCCTACACCGGGGAGCTGTTTTTT.

This clonotype was detected a few times. The rearrangement joins TRBV6-2 or TRBV6-3 to TRBJ2-5; 7 nucleotides line up with TRBD1. The CDR3 is 15 amino acids. Germline CDR1 MNHEY, CDR2 SVGEGT. V lost 0 bases, J lost 7 bases, and 8 bases stayed unmatched. The CDR3 loop reads CASSYSLRQGATQYF. The CDR3 DNA reads TGTGCCAGCAGTTACTCCCTTAGACAGGGCGCGACCCAGTACTTC.

This chain links TRBV7-9 with TRBJ2-1, with unresolved D. Deletions cut 0 bases from V and 12 bases from J, with 18 bases between. Germline V gives CDR1 SEHNR, CDR2 FQNEAQ (reference sequence). The CDR3 runs to 15 residues. The CDR3 spells CASSLALGSAEGQFF. In DNA form, the CDR3 reads TGTGCCAGCAGCTTAGCGTTAGGGTCCGCGGAAGGGCAGTTCTTC.

On this clonotype itself: This may be a read error, as it is one base from a much larger clone. V usage is TRBV4-3 and J usage is TRBJ2-7; TRBD2 might be the D (5 bases). This CDR3 region has 15 residues. Deletions cut 4 bases from V and 0 bases from J, with 13 bases between. The germline CDR1 and CDR2 sequences are LGHNA and YSLEER. The CDR3 spells CASSRGLLSSYEQYF. The CDR3 DNA reads TGCGCCAGCAGCCGAGGACTCCTTAGCTCCTACGAGCAGTACTTC.

This clonotype has only a few counts. The rearrangement joins TRBV27 to TRBJ2-7; no reliable D call. CDR3 length equals 12 residues. Germline V gives CDR1 MNHEY, CDR2 SMNVEV (reference sequence). V lost 7 bases and J lost 5, with 12 bases in between. Here the CDR3 reads CASMGNIHEQYF. In nucleotides, the CDR3 is TGTGCCAGCATGGGGAATATCCACGAGCAGTACTTC.

This clonotype appeared many times. The chain employs TRBV29-1 and TRBJ2-1, with 10 bases fitting TRBD2. The germline gives CDR1 SQVTM, CDR2 ANQGSEA. The V segment lost 7 bases and the J segment 7 bases; nucleotides outside the gene matches: 10. This CDR3 has 14 residues. The CDR3 is CSAEGSGRENEQFF. The CDR3 bases are TGCAGCGCTGAGGGAAGCGGGAGGGAGAATGAGCAGTTCTTC.

In this sample, this clonotype turned up a few times. The gene calls are TRBV6-5 and TRBJ2-2; D is possibly TRBD2 (7 bases). CDR1 and CDR2 (germline): MNHEY, SVGAGI. V lost 6 bases and J lost 3, with 17 bases in between. The length of the CDR3 is 16 residues. CDR3: CASRLRGGRDTGELFF. In DNA form, the CDR3 reads TGTGCCAGCAGATTAAGGGGGGGCAGAGACACCGGGGAGCTGTTTTTT.

The chain joins TRBV3-1 to TRBJ2-3; 8 bases are a match to TRBD2. This CDR3 has 16 residues. The germline V gene encodes CDR1 LGHDT and CDR2 YNNKEL (reference sequence). The ends lost 4 bases at V and 0 bases at J; junction bases unmatched: 6. DNA for the CDR3: TGTGCCAGCAGCCCGACTAGCGTAGCTAGCACAGATACGCAGTATTTT. Its protein product is CASSPTSVASTDTQYF.

Notes on this clonotype: A much larger clone differs from this one at a single base, so this may be a read error. The chain is built from TRBV6-5 and TRBJ2-7, with TRBD2 identical over 13 bases. CDR3 length: 15 amino acids. The V segment lost 6 bases and the J segment 5 bases; nucleotides outside the gene matches: 7. Germline V gives CDR1 MNHEY, CDR2 SVGAGI. In DNA form, the CDR3 reads TGTGCCAGCAGCTTATCCGGGACTAGCGGGGACGAGCAGTACTTC. Translated, it gives CASSLSGTSGDEQYF.

This clonotype was counted a single time. Its ends do not fully match the called genes, so a read error is possible. This sequence joins TRBV4-2 and TRBJ2-3, with 10 bases matching TRBD2. Germline V lookup: CDR1 LGHNA, CDR2 YNFKEQ. The CDR3 sequence is 17 residues long. In DNA, the CDR3 is TGTGCCGGCAGCCTGGACGTGCTAGCGGGAGTTGCAGATACGCAGTATTTT. Residues: CAGSLDVLAGVADTQYF.

This clonotype came up a few times. This chain joins TRBV27 and TRBJ1-4; D is unclear. Germline CDR1 is MNHEY and CDR2 is SMNVEV (reference sequence). Trimming took 5 bases from V and 0 from J, leaving 4 bases between them. This CDR3 spans 13 amino acids. In DNA form, the CDR3 reads TGTGCCAGCAGTGATGCAACTAATGAAAAACTGTTTTTT. This codes for CASSDATNEKLFF.

This clonotype was counted ten times or more. The chain carries TRBV10-2 and TRBJ2-2; D is undetermined. CDR3 length: 13 amino acids. Trimming took off 3 bases at V and 6 bases at J, with 8 bases between the two ends. Per the germline V gene, CDR1 is WSHSY and CDR2 is SAAADI. For the CDR3, the DNA is TGCGCCAGCAGTGAAGTAGTTGCCGGGGAGCTGTTTTTT. Translation: CASSEVVAGELFF.

The chain links TRBV5-4 to TRBJ2-3; 16 bases agree with TRBD2. This CDR3 has 19 residues. The germline CDR1 and CDR2 sequences are SGHNT and YYREEE (reference sequence). V lost 4 bases and J lost 1; bases outside the gene matches: 9. The CDR3 reads CASSASGLAGGPGTDTQYF. The CDR3 DNA sequence: TGTGCCAGCAGCGCGTCGGGACTAGCGGGGGGGCCGGGCACAGATACGCAGTATTTT.